This TCR beta chain was recorded in a study of blood T cell repertoires in COVID-19. Study at large: Sites in the United States, Italy and Spain provided acute and convalescent COVID-19 samples. The cDNA or gDNA used as material had been derived from T cells, B-cell-depleted T cells, or PBMCs.

Per germline, CDR1 SGHNT and CDR2 YYREEE (reference sequence). The length of the CDR3 is 14 residues. The V end was cut by 4 bases, the J end by 9 bases, with 20 bases between. Sequencing used immunoSEQ multiplex PCR; TCRdb keeps in-frame clones, though not all of them. Here the sample spans about 46,000 clones, 75% to 90% being singletons. This TCR was sampled from a man in his 60s with active COVID-19. Sequencing was done on a sample of peripheral blood. The V call is TRBV5-4, the J call TRBJ2-7, with D possibly TRBD1 on 5 matching bases. In DNA, the CDR3 is TGTGCCAGCAGCCCCTCCAGGGAAATCGTCGGGCAGTACTTC. It is translated as CASSPSREIVGQYF. The whole variable domain, remainder taken from reference TRBV5-4 and TRBJ2-7, is ETGVTQSPTHLIKTRGQQVTLRCSSQSGHNTVSWYQQALGQGPQFIFQYYREEENGRGNFPPRFSGLQFPNYSSELNVNALELDDSALYLCASSPSREIVGQYFGPGTRLTVT.